Listed below are T cell receptor beta chains from one sample, sequenced in a study of OX40 agonist ivuxolimab in advanced cancers. Data came from immunoSEQ multiplex PCR; TCRdb stores just in-frame clones and leaves some out. The sample lists some 80,000 clones, approximately 92% seen once, with about 0.61% in the top ten. Sequenced material: CD4+ or CD8+ T cells sorted from blood, taken in a trial of the OX40 agonist ivuxolimab. The source is an adult with an advanced solid tumor such as melanoma, head and neck, liver or kidney cancer. CDR3s include the opening cysteine and the closing phenylalanine or tryptophan. Each record gives: clone size, D gene, J gene, V gene, CDR3 length, CDR3 protein, CDR3 DNA. The D gene is left open where the match is weak. Rows may omit the clone size; those that give it use once, few, many or a size class.

- | - | TRBJ1-2 | TRBV28 | 12 | CASSPPGHGYTF | TGTGCCAGCAGCCCACCTGGACATGGCTACACCTTC
- | TRBD1 | TRBJ1-5 | TRBV27 | 16 | CASSLGTGGGNQPQHF | TGTGCCAGCAGTTTAGGGACAGGGGGTGGGAATCAGCCCCAGCATTTT
- | - | TRBJ1-5 | TRBV4-1 | 13 | CASSQGRDQPQHF | TGCGCCAGCAGCCAAGGCCGCGATCAGCCCCAGCATTTT
once | - | TRBJ2-2 | TRBV27 | 15 | CASSLWQPRTGELFF | TGTGCCAGCAGTTTGTGGCAGCCACGCACCGGGGAGCTGTTTTTT
- | - | TRBJ1-5 | TRBV5-4 | 14 | CASSSDGESRPQHF | TGTGCCAGCAGCTCCGATGGAGAATCACGGCCCCAGCATTTT
once | TRBD2 | TRBJ2-5 | TRBV6-1 | 15 | CASRKKETSLETQYF | TGTGCCAGCAGGAAAAAGGAGACTAGCTTAGAGACCCAGTACTTC
- | TRBD1 | TRBJ2-7 | TRBV2 | 11 | CATTGAYEQYF | TGTGCCACGACAGGGGCCTACGAGCAGTACTTC
- | TRBD1 | TRBJ2-1 | TRBV9 | 16 | CASSSLDRDDLNEQFF | TGTGCCAGCAGCTCCTTGGACAGGGATGATCTTAATGAGCAGTTCTTC
- | - | TRBJ1-3 | TRBV5-6 | 15 | CASSPRTTIGNTIYF | TGTGCCAGCAGCCCACGGACAACAATTGGAAACACCATATATTTT
- | TRBD1 | TRBJ2-2 | TRBV14 | 17 | CASSLYSGTANTGELFF | TGTGCCAGCAGCCTTTACTCGGGGACAGCTAACACCGGGGAGCTGTTTTTT
once | - | TRBJ1-1 | TRBV6-5 | 15 | CASSFRGDWNTEAFF | TGTGCCAGCAGTTTCCGGGGCGACTGGAACACTGAAGCTTTCTTT
- | TRBD1 | TRBJ1-2 | TRBV18 | 16 | CASSENLGQGPYGYTF | TGTGCCAGCTCGGAGAACTTGGGACAGGGACCCTATGGCTACACCTTC
- | TRBD2 | TRBJ2-1 | TRBV4-2 | 17 | CASSQDPGRSGSNEQFF | TGTGCCAGCAGCCAAGACCCGGGGCGGAGCGGGAGTAATGAGCAGTTCTTC
- | TRBD2 | TRBJ2-7 | TRBV18 | 15 | CASSLPGLERNEQYF | TGTGCCAGCTCTCTCCCAGGACTAGAGCGGAACGAGCAGTACTTC
- | - | TRBJ1-1 | TRBV27 | 13 | CASSLLGDTEAFF | TGTGCCAGCAGTTTACTGGGGGACACTGAAGCTTTCTTT
- | - | TRBJ2-5 | TRBV30 | 13 | CALRASSQETQYF | TGTGCCCTGCGGGCTAGCAGCCAAGAGACCCAGTACTTC
- | - | TRBJ2-5 | TRBV7-2 | 15 | CASSVMAGQRETQYF | TGTGCCAGCAGCGTCATGGCGGGGCAGCGGGAGACCCAGTACTTC
- | - | TRBJ1-1 | TRBV29-1 | 11 | CSVDRVAEAFF | TGCAGCGTTGACAGGGTAGCTGAAGCTTTCTTT
few | - | TRBJ2-7 | TRBV5-4 | 13 | CASSLDYSYEQYF | TGTGCCAGCAGCTTGGACTACTCCTACGAGCAGTACTTC
once | - | TRBJ2-7 | TRBV11-2 | 15 | CASSPQGGGGYEQYF | TGTGCCAGCAGCCCCCAGGGCGGCGGCGGCTACGAGCAGTACTTC
- | - | TRBJ2-3 | TRBV19 | 12 | CAPPGVADTQYF | TGTGCCCCGCCAGGGGTGGCAGATACGCAGTATTTT
- | - | TRBJ2-2 | TRBV5-1 | 16 | CASSLEVGRNTGELFF | TGCGCCAGCAGCTTGGAAGTAGGTAGGAACACCGGGGAGCTGTTTTTT
- | - | TRBJ2-2 | TRBV6-4 | 13 | CASSEGGTGELFF | TGTGCCAGCAGTGAGGGGGGCACCGGGGAGCTGTTTTTT
- | - | TRBJ2-3 | TRBV5-5 | 15 | CASSLGGGPADTQYF | TGTGCCAGCAGCTTAGGGGGAGGGCCTGCAGATACGCAGTATTTT
- | - | TRBJ1-1 | TRBV7-9 | 15 | CASRPPTGWNTEAFF | TGTGCCAGCAGACCGCCGACAGGATGGAACACTGAAGCTTTCTTT
- | - | TRBJ1-2 | TRBV15 | 15 | CATSREPPNPYGYTF | TGTGCCACCAGCAGAGAACCCCCCAACCCCTATGGCTACACCTTC
- | - | TRBJ2-1 | TRBV9 | 16 | CASSVEVGSSYNEQFF | TGTGCCAGCAGCGTAGAGGTCGGGAGCTCCTACAATGAGCAGTTCTTC
- | - | TRBJ2-5 | TRBV5-4 | 14 | CASSSRGQQETQYF | TGTGCCAGCAGCTCCCGGGGACAACAAGAGACCCAGTACTTC
- | - | TRBJ2-3 | TRBV2 | 16 | CASKDHLGASTDTQYF | TGTGCCAGCAAGGACCATCTCGGAGCGAGCACAGATACGCAGTATTTT
- | - | TRBJ1-3 | TRBV13 | 15 | CASSPTGPSGNTIYF | TGTGCCAGCAGCCCTACAGGACCATCTGGAAACACCATATATTTT
few | - | TRBJ1-2 | TRBV5-6 | 15 | CASSPTGGLAYGYTF | TGTGCCAGCAGCCCGACCGGGGGGCTGGCCTATGGCTACACCTTC
few | - | TRBJ1-2 | TRBV5-4 | 13 | CASSLEGVYGYTF | TGTGCCAGCAGCTTGGAGGGGGTTTATGGCTACACCTTC
- | - | TRBJ2-1 | TRBV6-1 | 13 | CASSDRGPNEQFF | TGTGCCAGCAGTGATAGGGGACCCAATGAGCAGTTCTTC
- | TRBD1 | TRBJ2-7 | TRBV7-9 | 14 | CASSASQGAYEQYF | TGTGCCAGCAGCGCATCTCAGGGGGCATACGAGCAGTACTTC
once | TRBD2 | TRBJ2-7 | TRBV5-1 | 15 | CASSLAAGGPREQYF | TGCGCCAGCAGCTTGGCCGCGGGAGGTCCGCGCGAGCAGTACTTC
- | - | TRBJ1-2 | TRBV6-5 | 13 | CASSSDSSYGYTF | TGTGCCAGCAGTTCTGACAGCAGCTATGGCTACACCTTC
- | TRBD1 | TRBJ2-1 | TRBV2 | 15 | CASSEQGATYNEQFF | TGTGCCAGCAGTGAACAGGGGGCCACCTACAATGAGCAGTTCTTC
- | TRBD2 | TRBJ2-1 | TRBV7-9 | 12 | CASSPILAGGIF | TGTGCCAGCAGCCCAATTCTAGCGGGAGGGATCTTC
few | TRBD1 | TRBJ1-1 | TRBV6-5 | 13 | CASRLRQGSEAFF | TGTGCCAGCAGACTGAGACAGGGCTCTGAAGCTTTCTTT
- | TRBD2 | TRBJ2-1 | TRBV19 | 15 | CASSSFSGIYNEQFF | TGTGCCAGTAGTAGCTTTAGCGGGATTTACAATGAGCAGTTCTTC
once | - | TRBJ2-7 | TRBV1 | 16 | CTSSQDGPSLAYEQYF | TGCACCAGCAGCCAAGATGGTCCTAGTTTGGCCTACGAGCAGTACTTC
once | - | TRBJ1-5 | TRBV10-2 | 16 | CASSESGDPGNQPQHF | TGCGCCAGCAGTGAGTCGGGGGACCCCGGCAATCAGCCCCAGCATTTT
- | TRBD1 | TRBJ1-4 | TRBV30 | 13 | CAWSVQGSEKLFF | TGTGCCTGGAGTGTACAGGGGAGCGAAAAACTGTTTTTT
- | - | TRBJ1-3 | TRBV21-1 | 17 | CAIGPPPGQGRGNTIYF | TGTGCCATCGGACCGCCGCCGGGACAGGGTCGGGGAAACACCATATATTTT
- | TRBD1 | TRBJ2-5 | TRBV12-5 | 15 | CASGLGQGEVETQYF | TGTGCTAGTGGCCTCGGACAGGGGGAGGTAGAGACCCAGTACTTC
- | TRBD2 | TRBJ2-5 | TRBV30 | 14 | CAWRKAGGQETQYF | TGTGCCTGGAGGAAAGCGGGGGGACAAGAGACCCAGTACTTC
- | TRBD1 | TRBJ1-5 | TRBV6-5 | 13 | CASSGTGNQPQHF | TGTGCCAGCAGCGGGACAGGCAATCAGCCCCAGCATTTT
- | - | TRBJ1-1 | TRBV19 | 16 | CASSIGGVRLNTEAFF | TGTGCCAGTAGTATAGGGGGTGTCAGATTGAACACTGAAGCTTTCTTT
- | TRBD1 | TRBJ1-2 | TRBV19 | 11 | CASDRGDGYTF | TGTGCCAGCGACAGGGGAGATGGCTACACCTTC
once | - | TRBJ1-4 | TRBV30 | 14 | CAGKRDGDNEKLFF | TGTGCCGGAAAAAGGGACGGGGACAATGAAAAACTGTTTTTT